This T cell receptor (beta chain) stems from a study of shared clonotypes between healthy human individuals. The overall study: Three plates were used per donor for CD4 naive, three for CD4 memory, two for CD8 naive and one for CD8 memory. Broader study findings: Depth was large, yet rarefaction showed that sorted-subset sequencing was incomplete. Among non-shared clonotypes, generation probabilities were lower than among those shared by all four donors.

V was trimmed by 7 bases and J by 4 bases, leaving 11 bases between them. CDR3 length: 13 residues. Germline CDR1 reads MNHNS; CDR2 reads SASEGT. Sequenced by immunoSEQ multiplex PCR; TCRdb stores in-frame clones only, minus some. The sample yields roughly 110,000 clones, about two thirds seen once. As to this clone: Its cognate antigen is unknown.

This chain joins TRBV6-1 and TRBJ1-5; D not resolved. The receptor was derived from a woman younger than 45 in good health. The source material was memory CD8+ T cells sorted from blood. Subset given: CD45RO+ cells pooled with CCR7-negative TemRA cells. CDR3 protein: CASNEEANQPQHF. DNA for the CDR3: TGTGCCAGCAACGAGGAAGCTAATCAGCCCCAGCATTTT.